Each of the 13 T cell receptor beta chains below was sequenced from the same sample in a study of beta chain features in type 1 diabetes. The study reverse transcribed the entire isolated RNA, so it sequenced expressed TCRB transcripts. The table came from immunoSEQ multiplex PCR; TCRdb's copy has only in-frame clones and leaves some out. The sample includes about 150,000 clones, roughly 48% seen only once; the top ten take 0.42%. Sequencing used Tregs from blood. The origin of the receptors is a man between 18 and 29 years old in good health.

The V gene is TRBV18, the J gene TRBJ1-3, with unresolved D. The V and J ends lost 1 base and 4 bases respectively, with 8 bases between them. The CDR3 totals 14 residues. In germline, CDR1 is KGHSH, CDR2 LQKENI. CDR3 coding DNA: TGTGCCAGCTCACCACAAGCGTCAGGAAACACCATATATTTT. Amino acids: CASSPQASGNTIYF. Looking up the rest from reference TRBV18 and TRBJ1-3 gives the full variable domain: NAGVMQNPRHLVRRRGQEARLRCSPMKGHSHVYWYRQLPEEGLKFMVYLQKENIIDESGMPKERFSAEFPKEGPSILRIQQVVRGDSAAYFCASSPQASGNTIYFGEGSWLTVV.

This clone was observed a handful of times. The chain combines TRBV6-5 with TRBJ2-5; 8 positions agree with TRBD2. This CDR3 region has 15 residues. With V trimmed by 4 bases and J by 2 bases, 6 bases remained unmatched. The V gene's germline CDR1 is MNHEY and CDR2 SVGAGI. The CDR3 here is CASSWTSTLQETQYF. The CDR3 DNA reads TGTGCCAGCAGTTGGACTAGCACCTTACAAGAGACCCAGTACTTC.

This clone was seen more than once but under ten times. The V gene is TRBV7-9, the J gene TRBJ1-4; no definite D call. Per the germline V gene, CDR1 is SEHNR and CDR2 is FQNEAQ (reference sequence). Trimming stripped 2 bases from V and 5 bases from J, with 9 bases between. This CDR3 region has 14 residues. The CDR3 spells CASSLTVNNEKLFF. The DNA for the CDR3 is TGTGCCAGCAGCTTAACAGTTAACAATGAAAAACTGTTTTTT.

The genes are TRBV7-3 and TRBJ2-7; 9 bases agree with TRBD1. The CDR3 spans 13 residues. Germline V gene data show CDR1 as SGHTA and CDR2 as FQGTGA. Trimming removed 4 bases from V and 9 bases from J; junction bases left unmatched: 7. This chain's CDR3 is CASSSGDRAVQYF. The CDR3 nucleotides are TGTGCCAGCAGCTCCGGGGACAGGGCTGTGCAGTACTTC. The variable domain in full, with the rest retrieved from reference TRBV7-3 and TRBJ2-7, is GAGVSQTPSNKVTEKGKYVELRCDPISGHTALYWYRQSLGQGPEFLIYFQGTGAADDSGLPNDRFFAVRPEGSVSTLKIQRTERGDSAVYLCASSSGDRAVQYFGPGTRLTVT.

V gene TRBV28 combines with J gene TRBJ2-7, with 14 bases aligning to TRBD2. CDR3 length equals 15 residues. V lost 6 bases and J lost 5; bases outside the gene matches: 6. Per germline, CDR1 MDHEN and CDR2 SYDVKM. CDR3 in amino acids: CASRRLAGGPHEQYF. In DNA form, the CDR3 reads TGTGCCAGCAGGCGACTAGCGGGGGGGCCCCACGAGCAGTACTTC.

This sequence joins TRBV29-1 and TRBJ2-7, with 9 bases identical to TRBD2. CDR1 is SQVTM and CDR2 is ANQGSEA in the germline V gene. CDR3 length: 14 amino acids. J gave up 6 bases and V 4 bases, and 10 bases lay outside the gene matches. CDR3 amino acids: CSVGRLAGTSEQYF. CDR3 coding DNA: TGCAGCGTTGGGCGTCTAGCGGGAACGTCCGAGCAGTACTTC.

This clone was seen only a few times. This chain connects TRBV6-5 to TRBJ1-2, with 7 nucleotides matching TRBD1. The germline V gene has CDR1 MNHEY and CDR2 SVGAGI. Germline trimming cut 4 bases from V and 9 bases from J; bases unmatched to any gene: 11. The CDR3 runs 14 residues. The CDR3 bases are TGTGCCAGCAGTTTTCGACAGGGTGCTTTCCGCTACACCTTC. It yields the protein CASSFRQGAFRYTF.

This chain links TRBV7-6 with TRBJ2-5; TRBD2 aligns across 14 bases. This CDR3 comprises 18 residues. J was trimmed by 4 bases and V by 5 bases; bases with no gene match: 12. CDR1 is SGHVS and CDR2 is FNYEAQ in the germline V gene. In DNA form, the CDR3 reads TGTGCCAGCAGCCTCGGGACTAGCGGGAGTGTTGGGGGAGAGACCCAGTACTTC. The encoded protein is CASSLGTSGSVGGETQYF.

This clone was seen a handful of times. The chain uses TRBV4-3 and TRBJ2-6, with a possible D match to TRBD1 (5 bases). V lost 0 bases and J lost 12, with 15 bases in between. Germline V gene lookup returns CDR1 LGHNA and CDR2 YSLEER. This CDR3 has 15 residues. Here the CDR3 reads CASSQDRDPIGVLTF. The DNA of the CDR3 is TGCGCCAGCAGCCAAGACAGGGATCCGATTGGCGTCCTGACTTTC.

This clone was recorded a few times. The chain carries TRBV29-1 and TRBJ2-7; maybe TRBD2 (6 bases). V was shortened by 6 bases and J by 4 bases, with 28 bases between the two germline ends. The length of the CDR3 is 17 residues. In germline, CDR1 is SQVTM, CDR2 ANQGSEA. CDR3 residues: CSVDGLAGKYSMYEQYF. DNA of the CDR3: TGCAGCGTCGATGGCCTTGCGGGAAAGTATTCCATGTACGAGCAGTACTTC.

This clone turned up a few times. V gene TRBV7-2 combines with J gene TRBJ2-3; 7 bases fit TRBD2. The J segment lost 6 bases and the V segment lost 5 bases, leaving 8 bases of the junction unmatched. The CDR3 totals 14 residues. Germline CDR1 SGHTA, CDR2 FQGNSA. The CDR3 protein is CASSAGPGGDTQYF. Here the CDR3 DNA reads TGTGCCAGCAGCGCTGGGCCCGGGGGGGATACGCAGTATTTT.

This clone has a single count. This sequence joins TRBV29-1 and TRBJ1-2, with D perhaps matching TRBD1 (6 bases). Germline V gene sequence: CDR1 SQVTM, CDR2 ANQGSEA. V was shortened by 8 bases and J by 8 bases, with 21 bases between the two germline ends. This CDR3 has 13 amino acids. The DNA of the CDR3 is TGCAGCTTCTCTTTAGGGGGAATCGCAGGCTACACCTTC. Protein product: CSFSLGGIAGYTF.

This clone occurred a few times. V and J are TRBV5-6 and TRBJ2-1, with TRBD2 matching over 7 bases. Germline V gives CDR1 SGHDT, CDR2 YYEEEE. This CDR3 region has 18 residues. V gave up 0 bases and J gave up 2 bases; unmatched junction bases: 11. CDR3 amino acids: CASSLAGKAGMAYNEQFF. CDR3 sequence (DNA): TGTGCCAGCAGCTTGGCCGGGAAAGCGGGAATGGCCTACAATGAGCAGTTCTTC.